This is a list of T cell receptor beta chains from one sample in a study of beta chain features in type 1 diabetes. Produced via immunoSEQ multiplex PCR; TCRdb's table is partial and in-frame only. The table includes approximately 52,000 clones, approximately 60% detected once. The sample taken for sequencing was stem cell memory CD4+ T cells from blood. The receptors shown here come from a woman aged 25 to 39 with type 1 diabetes. Both conserved end residues are part of each CDR3.

j_call v_call cdr3_aa
TRBJ1-1 TRBV11-2 CASRPGQGLTEAFF
TRBJ2-7 TRBV5-4 CASSGSRTGTYEQYF
TRBJ2-3 TRBV9 CASSPGGVTGSTDTQYF
TRBJ1-2 TRBV5-4 CASSLYGGYNGYTF
TRBJ1-2 TRBV2 CASPPEGAQGYTF
TRBJ1-2 TRBV2 CASSEWTDNYGYTF
TRBJ2-3 TRBV7-7 CASSRQGGSDTQYF
TRBJ2-5 TRBV5-4 CASSLGGLAGQETQYF
TRBJ1-5 TRBV4-1 CASSQERVQPQHF
TRBJ2-3 TRBV4-2 CASSHKGLAGPDTQYF
TRBJ2-7 TRBV27 CASRRGGTGLYEQYF
TRBJ2-1 TRBV6-4 CASSDGVGRNEQFF
TRBJ2-7 TRBV5-1 CASSLGPGSGEQYF
TRBJ2-6 TRBV7-9 CASSSRGSSGANVLTF
TRBJ2-2 TRBV7-9 CASSLMLQPNTGELFF
TRBJ2-1 TRBV11-3 CASSSLGLASYNEQFF
TRBJ2-1 TRBV30 CAWRPAGVSYNEQFF
TRBJ1-5 TRBV19 CASSIDTGPQHF
TRBJ2-7 TRBV7-8 CASSSGAPLYEQYF
TRBJ1-1 TRBV18 CASGSGSMNTEAFF
TRBJ1-1 TRBV18 CASSPLQTGEHDTEAFF
TRBJ2-1 TRBV9 CASSVTSGTYNEQFF
TRBJ1-2 TRBV6-1 CASSELTGFYGYTF
TRBJ2-1 TRBV4-2 CASSQDLDYYNEQFF
TRBJ2-7 TRBV9 CASSGGGGPSYEQYF
TRBJ2-3 TRBV30 CAWSPGRVTQYF
TRBJ2-1 TRBV19 CASSPLAGPIEQFF
TRBJ2-7 TRBV7-9 CASSPKGGLAGGREQYF
TRBJ2-7 TRBV5-1 CASSPRLRAGGPYEQYF